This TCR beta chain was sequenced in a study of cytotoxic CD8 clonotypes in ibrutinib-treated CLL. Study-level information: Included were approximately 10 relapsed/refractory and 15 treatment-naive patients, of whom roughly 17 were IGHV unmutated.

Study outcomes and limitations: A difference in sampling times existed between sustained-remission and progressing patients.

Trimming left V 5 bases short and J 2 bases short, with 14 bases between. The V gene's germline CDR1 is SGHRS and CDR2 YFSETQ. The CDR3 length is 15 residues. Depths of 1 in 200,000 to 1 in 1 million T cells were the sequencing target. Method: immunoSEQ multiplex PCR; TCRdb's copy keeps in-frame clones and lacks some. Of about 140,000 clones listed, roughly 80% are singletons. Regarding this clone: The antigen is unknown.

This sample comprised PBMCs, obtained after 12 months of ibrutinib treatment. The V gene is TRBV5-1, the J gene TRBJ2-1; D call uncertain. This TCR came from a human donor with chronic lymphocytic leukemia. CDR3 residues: CASSFDKPTYNEQFF. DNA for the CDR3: TGCGCCAGCAGTTTTGACAAACCTACCTACAATGAGCAGTTCTTC.